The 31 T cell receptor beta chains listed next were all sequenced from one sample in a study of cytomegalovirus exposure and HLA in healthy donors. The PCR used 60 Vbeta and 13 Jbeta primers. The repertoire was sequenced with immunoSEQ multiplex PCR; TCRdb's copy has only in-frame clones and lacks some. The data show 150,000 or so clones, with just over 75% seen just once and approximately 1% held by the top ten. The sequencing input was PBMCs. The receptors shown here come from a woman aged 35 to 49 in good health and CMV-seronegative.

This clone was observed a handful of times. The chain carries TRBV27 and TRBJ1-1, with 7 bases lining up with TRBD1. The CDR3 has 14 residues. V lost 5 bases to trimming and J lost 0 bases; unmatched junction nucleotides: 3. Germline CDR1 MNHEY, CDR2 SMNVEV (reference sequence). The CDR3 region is CASSHRGVNTEAFF. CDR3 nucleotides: TGTGCCAGCAGTCACAGGGGAGTGAACACTGAAGCTTTCTTT.

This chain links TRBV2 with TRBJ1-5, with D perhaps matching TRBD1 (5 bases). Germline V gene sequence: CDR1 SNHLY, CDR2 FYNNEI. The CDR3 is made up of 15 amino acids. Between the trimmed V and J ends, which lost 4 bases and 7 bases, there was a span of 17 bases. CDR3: CASSGVGLAGQPQHF. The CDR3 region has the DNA TGTGCCAGCAGTGGGGTGGGGCTCGCTGGGCAGCCCCAGCATTTT.

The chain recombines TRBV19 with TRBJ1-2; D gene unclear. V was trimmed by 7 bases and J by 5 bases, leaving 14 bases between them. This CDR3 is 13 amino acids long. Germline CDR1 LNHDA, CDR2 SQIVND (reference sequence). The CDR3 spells CASISDGLYGYTF. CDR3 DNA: TGTGCCAGTATTAGCGACGGGCTATATGGCTACACCTTC.

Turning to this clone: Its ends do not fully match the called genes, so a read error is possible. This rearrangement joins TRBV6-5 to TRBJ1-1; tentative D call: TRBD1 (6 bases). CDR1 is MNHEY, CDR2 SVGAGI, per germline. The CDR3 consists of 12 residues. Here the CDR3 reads CASSYIQGSRIF. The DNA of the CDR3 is TGTGCCAGCAGTTACATACAGGGCTCCCGAATCTTT.

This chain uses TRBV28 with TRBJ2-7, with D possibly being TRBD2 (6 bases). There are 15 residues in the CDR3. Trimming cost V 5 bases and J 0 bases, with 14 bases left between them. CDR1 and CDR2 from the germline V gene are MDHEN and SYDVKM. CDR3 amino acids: CASSRTTLSSYEQYF. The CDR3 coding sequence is TGTGCCAGCAGTCGGACTACCTTGAGCTCCTACGAGCAGTACTTC.

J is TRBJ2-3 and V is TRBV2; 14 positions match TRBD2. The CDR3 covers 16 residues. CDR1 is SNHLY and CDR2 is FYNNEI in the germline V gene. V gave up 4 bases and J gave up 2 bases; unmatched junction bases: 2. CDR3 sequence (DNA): TGTGCCAGCAGTGGGACTAGCGGGAGGATCACAGATACGCAGTATTTT. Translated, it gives CASSGTSGRITDTQYF.

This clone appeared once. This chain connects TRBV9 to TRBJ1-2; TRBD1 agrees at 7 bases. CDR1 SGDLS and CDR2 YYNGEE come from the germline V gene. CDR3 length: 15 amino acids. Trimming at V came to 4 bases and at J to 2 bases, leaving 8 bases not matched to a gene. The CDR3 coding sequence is TGTGCCAGCAGCCCGCGGACAGGCGCAAACTATGGCTACACCTTC. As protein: CASSPRTGANYGYTF.

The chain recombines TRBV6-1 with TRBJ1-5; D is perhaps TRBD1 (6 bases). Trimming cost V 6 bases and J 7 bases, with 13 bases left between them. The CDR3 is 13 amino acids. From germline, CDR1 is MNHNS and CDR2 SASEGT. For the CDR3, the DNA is TGTGCCAGCAGCCAAGACCAGGGGCAGCCCCAGCATTTT. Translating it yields CASSQDQGQPQHF.

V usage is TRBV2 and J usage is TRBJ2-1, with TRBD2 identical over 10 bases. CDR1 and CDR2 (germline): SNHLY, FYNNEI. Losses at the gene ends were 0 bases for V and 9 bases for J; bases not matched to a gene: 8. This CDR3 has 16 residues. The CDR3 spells CASSEALAGVGGEQFF. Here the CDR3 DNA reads TGTGCCAGCAGTGAAGCGCTAGCGGGAGTTGGGGGTGAGCAGTTCTTC.

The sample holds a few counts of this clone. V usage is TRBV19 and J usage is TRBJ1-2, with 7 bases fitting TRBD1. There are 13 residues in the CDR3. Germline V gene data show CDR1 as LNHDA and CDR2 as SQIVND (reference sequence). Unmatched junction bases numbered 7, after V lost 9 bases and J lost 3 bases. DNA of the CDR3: TGTGCCAGCAACAGGGGTATAGACTATGGCTACACCTTC. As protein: CASNRGIDYGYTF. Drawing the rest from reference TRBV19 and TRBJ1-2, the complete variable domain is DGGITQSPKYLFRKEGQNVTLSCEQNLNHDAMYWYRQDPGQGLRLIYYSQIVNDFQKGDIAEGYSVSREKKESFPLTVTSAQKNPTAFYLCASNRGIDYGYTFGSGTRLTVV.

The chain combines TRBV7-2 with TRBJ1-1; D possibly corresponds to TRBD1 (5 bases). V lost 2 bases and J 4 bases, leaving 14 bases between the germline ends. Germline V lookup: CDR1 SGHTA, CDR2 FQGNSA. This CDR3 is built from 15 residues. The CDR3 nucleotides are TGTGCCAGCAGCTTACGGGGGGACGGGCTCACTGAAGCTTTCTTT. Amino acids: CASSLRGDGLTEAFF.

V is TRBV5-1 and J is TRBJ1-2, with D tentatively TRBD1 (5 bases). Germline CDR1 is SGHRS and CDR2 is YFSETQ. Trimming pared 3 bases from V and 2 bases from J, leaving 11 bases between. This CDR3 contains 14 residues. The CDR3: CASSSGTSNYGYTF. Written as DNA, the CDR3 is TGCGCCAGCAGCTCAGGGACTTCCAACTATGGCTACACCTTC.

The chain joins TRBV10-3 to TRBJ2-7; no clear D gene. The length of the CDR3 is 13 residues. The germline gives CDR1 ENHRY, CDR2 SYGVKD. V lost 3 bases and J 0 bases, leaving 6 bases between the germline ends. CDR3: CAISENGSYEQYF. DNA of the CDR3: TGTGCCATCAGTGAAAACGGCTCCTACGAGCAGTACTTC.

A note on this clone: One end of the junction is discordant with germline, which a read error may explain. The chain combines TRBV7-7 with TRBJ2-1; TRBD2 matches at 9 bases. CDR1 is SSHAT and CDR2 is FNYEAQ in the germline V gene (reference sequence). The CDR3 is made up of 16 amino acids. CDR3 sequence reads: CASSLVAGEGTDEQFF. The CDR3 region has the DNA TGTGCTAGCAGCTTGGTAGCGGGAGAGGGAACCGATGAGCAGTTCTTC. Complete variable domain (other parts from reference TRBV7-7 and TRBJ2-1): GAGVSQSPRYKVTKRGQDVTLRCDPISSHATLYWYQQALGQGPEFLTYFNYEAQPDKSGLPSDRFSAERPEGSISTLTIQRTEQRDSAMYRCASSLVAGEGTDEQFFGPGTRLTVL.

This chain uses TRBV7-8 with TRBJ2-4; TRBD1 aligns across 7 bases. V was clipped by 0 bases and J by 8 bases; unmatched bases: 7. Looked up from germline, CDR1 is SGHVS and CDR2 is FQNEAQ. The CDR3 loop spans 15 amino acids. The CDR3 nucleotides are TGTGCCAGCAGCTTAGCCGCAGGGGGAAGAGACATTCAGTACTTC. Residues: CASSLAAGGRDIQYF.

The CDR3 reads CASSFSGAGELFF. The CDR3 DNA sequence: TGTGCCAGCAGCTTCTCAGGGGCCGGGGAGCTGTTTTTT. V gene TRBV6-5 combines with J gene TRBJ2-2; possibly TRBD1 for D (6 bases). Trimming removed 6 bases from V and 6 bases from J, with 11 bases in between. The germline CDR1 and CDR2 sequences are MNHEY and SVGAGI. There are 13 residues in the CDR3.

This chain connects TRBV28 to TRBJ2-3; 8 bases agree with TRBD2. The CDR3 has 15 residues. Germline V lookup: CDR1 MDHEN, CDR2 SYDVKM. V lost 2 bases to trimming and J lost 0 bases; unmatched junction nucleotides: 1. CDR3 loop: CASSLSGGSTDTQYF. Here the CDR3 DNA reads TGTGCCAGCAGTTTAAGCGGGGGAAGCACAGATACGCAGTATTTT. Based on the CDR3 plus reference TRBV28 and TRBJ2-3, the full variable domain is DVKVTQSSRYLVKRTGEKVFLECVQDMDHENMFWYRQDPGLGLRLIYFSYDVKMKEKGDIPEGYSVSREKKERFSLILESASTNQTSMYLCASSLSGGSTDTQYFGPGTRLTVL.

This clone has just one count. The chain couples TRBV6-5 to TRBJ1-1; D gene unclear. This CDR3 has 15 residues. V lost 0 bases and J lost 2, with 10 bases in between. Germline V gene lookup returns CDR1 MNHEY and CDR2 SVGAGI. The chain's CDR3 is CASSYSRYYNTEAFF. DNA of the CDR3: TGTGCCAGCAGTTACTCGAGATATTACAACACTGAAGCTTTCTTT.

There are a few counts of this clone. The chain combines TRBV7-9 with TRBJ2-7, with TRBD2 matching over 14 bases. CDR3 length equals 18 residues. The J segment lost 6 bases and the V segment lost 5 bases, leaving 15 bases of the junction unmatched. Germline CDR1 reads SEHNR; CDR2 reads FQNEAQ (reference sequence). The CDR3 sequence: CASSRQSGTSGSAGEQYF. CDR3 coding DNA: TGTGCCAGCAGCCGTCAATCCGGGACTAGCGGGAGCGCGGGCGAGCAGTACTTC.

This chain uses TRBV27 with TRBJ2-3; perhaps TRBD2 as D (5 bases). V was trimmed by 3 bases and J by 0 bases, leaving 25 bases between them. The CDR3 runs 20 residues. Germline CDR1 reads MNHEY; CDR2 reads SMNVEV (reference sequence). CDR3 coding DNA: TGTGCCAGCAGTTTTTTCCCGACTTTTGGACTCATCGCTAGCACAGATACGCAGTATTTT. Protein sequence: CASSFFPTFGLIASTDTQYF.

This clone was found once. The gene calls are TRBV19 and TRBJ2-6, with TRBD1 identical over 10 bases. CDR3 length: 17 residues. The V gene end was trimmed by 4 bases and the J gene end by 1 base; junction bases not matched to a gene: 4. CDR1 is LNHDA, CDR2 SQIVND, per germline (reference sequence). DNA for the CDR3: TGTGCCAGTAGTACCCGGGACAGGGGATCTGGGGCCAACGTCCTGACTTTC. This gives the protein CASSTRDRGSGANVLTF.

The CDR3 bases are TGTGCCAGCAGGGCAACCGGGACAGCCCCCGGGGCCAACGTCCTGACTTTC. It specifies CASRATGTAPGANVLTF. The gene calls are TRBV28 and TRBJ2-6; 7 bases match TRBD1. Trimming cost V 6 bases and J 4 bases; bases outside gene matches: 12. Germline V gene sequence: CDR1 MDHEN, CDR2 SYDVKM. The CDR3 is 17 residues long.

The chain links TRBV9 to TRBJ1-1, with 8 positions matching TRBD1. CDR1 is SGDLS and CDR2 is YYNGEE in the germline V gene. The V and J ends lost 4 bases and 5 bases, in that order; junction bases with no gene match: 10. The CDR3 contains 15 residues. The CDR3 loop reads CASSFNGQGGTEAFF. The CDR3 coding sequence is TGTGCCAGCAGCTTCAATGGACAGGGAGGGACTGAAGCTTTCTTT.

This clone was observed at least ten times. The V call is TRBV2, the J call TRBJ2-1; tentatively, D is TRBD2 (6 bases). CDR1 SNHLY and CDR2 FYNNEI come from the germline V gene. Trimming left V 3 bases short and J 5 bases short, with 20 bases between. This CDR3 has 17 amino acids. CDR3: CASSEGLATELNNEQFF. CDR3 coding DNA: TGTGCCAGCAGTGAGGGGCTAGCGACCGAGTTGAACAATGAGCAGTTCTTC.

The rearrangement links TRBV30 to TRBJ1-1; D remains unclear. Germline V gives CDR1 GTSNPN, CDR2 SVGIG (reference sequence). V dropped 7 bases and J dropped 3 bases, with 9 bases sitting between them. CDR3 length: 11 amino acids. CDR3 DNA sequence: TGTGCCTACAGCATGGACACTGAAGCTTTCTTT. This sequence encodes CAYSMDTEAFF.

CDR3 loop: CASRLRLEGYNEQFF. The CDR3 coding sequence is TGTGCCAGCAGACTTAGACTAGAGGGCTACAATGAGCAGTTCTTC. The chain is built from TRBV7-8 and TRBJ2-1, with a tentative D call TRBD2 (6 bases). Trimming removed 6 bases from V and 3 bases from J, with 15 bases in between. In germline, CDR1 is SGHVS, CDR2 FQNEAQ. The CDR3 extends over 15 amino acids.

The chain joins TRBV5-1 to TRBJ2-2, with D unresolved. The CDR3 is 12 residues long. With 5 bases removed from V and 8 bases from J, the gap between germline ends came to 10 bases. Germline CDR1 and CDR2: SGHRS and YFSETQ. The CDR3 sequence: CASSQDEGELFF. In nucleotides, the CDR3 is TGCGCCAGCAGTCAAGATGAGGGGGAGCTGTTTTTT.

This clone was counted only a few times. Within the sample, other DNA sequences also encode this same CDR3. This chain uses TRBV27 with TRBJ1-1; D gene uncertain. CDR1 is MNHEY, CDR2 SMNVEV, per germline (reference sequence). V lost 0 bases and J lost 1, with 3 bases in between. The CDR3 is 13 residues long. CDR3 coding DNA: TGTGCCAGCAGTTTATCGAGGAACACTGAAGCTTTCTTT. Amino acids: CASSLSRNTEAFF.

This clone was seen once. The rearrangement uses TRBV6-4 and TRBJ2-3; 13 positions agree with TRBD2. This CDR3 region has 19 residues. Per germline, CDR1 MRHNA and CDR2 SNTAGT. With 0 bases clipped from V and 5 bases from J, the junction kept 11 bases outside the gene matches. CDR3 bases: TGTGCCAGCAGTGACTCGTTTCCCGGACTAGCGGGAGTGAAAGATACGCAGTATTTT. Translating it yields CASSDSFPGLAGVKDTQYF.

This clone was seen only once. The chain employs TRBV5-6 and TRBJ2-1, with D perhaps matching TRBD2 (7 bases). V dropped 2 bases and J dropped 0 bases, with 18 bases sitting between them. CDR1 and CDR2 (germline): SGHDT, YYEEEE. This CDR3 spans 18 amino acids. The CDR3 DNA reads TGTGCCAGCAGCTTTAGGGGGGGGTCTCAGAGCTCCTACAATGAGCAGTTCTTC. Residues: CASSFRGGSQSSYNEQFF. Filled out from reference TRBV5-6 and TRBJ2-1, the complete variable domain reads DAGVTQSPTHLIKTRGQQVTLRCSPKSGHDTVSWYQQALGQGPQFIFQYYEEEERQRGNFPDRFSGHQFPNYSSELNVNALLLGDSALYLCASSFRGGSQSSYNEQFFGPGTRLTVL.

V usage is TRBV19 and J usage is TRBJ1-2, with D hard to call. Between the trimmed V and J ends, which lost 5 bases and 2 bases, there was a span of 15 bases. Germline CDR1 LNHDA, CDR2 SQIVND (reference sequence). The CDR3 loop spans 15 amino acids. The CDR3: CASSPRRTENYGYTF. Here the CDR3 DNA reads TGTGCCAGTAGTCCCCGTCGGACTGAAAACTATGGCTACACCTTC.